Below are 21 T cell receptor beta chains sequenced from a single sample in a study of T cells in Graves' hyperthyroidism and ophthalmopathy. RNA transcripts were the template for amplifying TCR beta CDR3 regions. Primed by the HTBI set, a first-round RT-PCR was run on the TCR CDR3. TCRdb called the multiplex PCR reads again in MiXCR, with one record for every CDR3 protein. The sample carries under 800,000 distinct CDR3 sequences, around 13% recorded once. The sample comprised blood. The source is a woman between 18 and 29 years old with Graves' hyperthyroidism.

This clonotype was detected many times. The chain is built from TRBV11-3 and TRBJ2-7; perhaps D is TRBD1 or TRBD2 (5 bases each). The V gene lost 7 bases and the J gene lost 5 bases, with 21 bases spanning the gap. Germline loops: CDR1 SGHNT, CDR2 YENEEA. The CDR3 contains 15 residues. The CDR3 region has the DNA TGTGCCAGCACCTCTTCGGGACCGCATATCAACGAGCAGTACTTC. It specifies CASTSSGPHINEQYF.

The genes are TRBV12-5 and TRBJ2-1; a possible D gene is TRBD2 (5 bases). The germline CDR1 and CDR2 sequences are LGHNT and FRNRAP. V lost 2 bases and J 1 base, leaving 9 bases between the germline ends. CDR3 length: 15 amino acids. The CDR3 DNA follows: TGTGCTAGTGGTTTGCCGGGATGGTCCTACAATGAGCAGTTCTTC. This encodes CASGLPGWSYNEQFF.

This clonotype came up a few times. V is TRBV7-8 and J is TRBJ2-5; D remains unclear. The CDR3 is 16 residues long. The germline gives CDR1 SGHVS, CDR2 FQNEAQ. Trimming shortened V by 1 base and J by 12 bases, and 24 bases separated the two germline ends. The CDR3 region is CASSLDVDRYPGPEYF. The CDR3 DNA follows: TGTGCCAGCAGCTTAGACGTAGATAGGTACCCGGGCCCCGAGTACTTC.

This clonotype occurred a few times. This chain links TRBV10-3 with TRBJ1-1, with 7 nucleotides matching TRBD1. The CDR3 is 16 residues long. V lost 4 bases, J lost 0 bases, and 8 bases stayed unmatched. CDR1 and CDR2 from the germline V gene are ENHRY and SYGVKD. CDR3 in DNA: TGTGCCATCAGTGTGGGGGGGGACAGTCTGAACACTGAAGCTTTCTTT. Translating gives CAISVGGDSLNTEAFF.

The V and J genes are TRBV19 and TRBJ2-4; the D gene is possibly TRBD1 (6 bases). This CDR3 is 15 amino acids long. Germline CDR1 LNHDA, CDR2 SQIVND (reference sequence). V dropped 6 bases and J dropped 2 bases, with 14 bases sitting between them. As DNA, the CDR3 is TGTGCCAGTAGAATCGACAGGTGGCCCAAAAACATTCAGTACTTC. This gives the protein CASRIDRWPKNIQYF.

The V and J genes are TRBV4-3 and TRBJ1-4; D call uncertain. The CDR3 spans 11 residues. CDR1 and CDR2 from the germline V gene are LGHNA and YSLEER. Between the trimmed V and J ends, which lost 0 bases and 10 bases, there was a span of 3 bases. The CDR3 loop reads CASSQDRKLFF. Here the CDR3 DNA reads TGCGCCAGCAGCCAAGACAGAAAACTGTTTTTT.

Written as DNA, the CDR3 is TGCGCCAGCAGCTTGACGGGAAACAGGGGTGTCGATACGCAGTATTTT. Protein sequence: CASSLTGNRGVDTQYF. The chain combines TRBV5-1 with TRBJ2-3; TRBD1 agrees at 7 bases. The CDR3 contains 16 residues. The ends lost 1 base at V and 6 bases at J; junction bases unmatched: 11. Germline V CDR1 and CDR2: SGHRS, YFSETQ.

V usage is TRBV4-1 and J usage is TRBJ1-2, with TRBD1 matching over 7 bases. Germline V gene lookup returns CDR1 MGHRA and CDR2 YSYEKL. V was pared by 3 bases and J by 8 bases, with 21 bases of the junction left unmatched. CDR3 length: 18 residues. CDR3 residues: CASSHSLVDFPEGQGYTF. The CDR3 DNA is TGCGCCAGCAGCCACTCTCTGGTAGACTTTCCGGAGGGACAGGGCTACACCTTC.

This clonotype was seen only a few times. For the CDR3, the DNA is TGCAGTGCTAGAGATCGCAGAGGCACAGATACGCAGTATTTT. This codes for CSARDRRGTDTQYF. The chain has TRBV20-1 and TRBJ2-3; D gene unclear. The CDR3 spans 14 residues. CDR1 is DFQATT, CDR2 SNEGSKA, per germline (reference sequence). V was clipped by 0 bases and J by 1 base, with 8 bases between them.

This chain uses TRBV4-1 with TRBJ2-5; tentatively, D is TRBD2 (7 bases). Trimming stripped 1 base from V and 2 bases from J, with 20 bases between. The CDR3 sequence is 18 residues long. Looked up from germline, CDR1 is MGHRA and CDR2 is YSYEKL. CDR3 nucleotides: TGCGCCAGCAGCCAAGTACCACCCAGGGGCGGGGGACAAGAGACCCAGTACTTC. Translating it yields CASSQVPPRGGGQETQYF.

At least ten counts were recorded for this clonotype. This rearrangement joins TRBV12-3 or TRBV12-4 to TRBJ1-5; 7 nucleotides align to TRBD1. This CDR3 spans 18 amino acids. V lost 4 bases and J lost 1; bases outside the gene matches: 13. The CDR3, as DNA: TGTGCCAGCAGTTCTTACCACAGGGGTCTTCGAAGCAATCAGCCCCAGCATTTT. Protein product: CASSSYHRGLRSNQPQHF.

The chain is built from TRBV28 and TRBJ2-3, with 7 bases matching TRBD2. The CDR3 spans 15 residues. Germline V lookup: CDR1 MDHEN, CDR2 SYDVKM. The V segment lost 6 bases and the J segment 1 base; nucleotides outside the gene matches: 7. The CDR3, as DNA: TGTGCCAGCAGGGACGGGGGGAGGGGCACAGATACGCAGTATTTT. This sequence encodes CASRDGGRGTDTQYF.

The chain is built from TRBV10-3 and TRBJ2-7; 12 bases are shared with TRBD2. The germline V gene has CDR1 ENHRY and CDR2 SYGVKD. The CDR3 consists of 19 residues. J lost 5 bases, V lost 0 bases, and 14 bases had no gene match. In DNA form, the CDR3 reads TGTGCCATCAGTGAGTCCCAACTAGCGGGAGGTCCGAGGTTGGACGAGCAGTACTTC. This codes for CAISESQLAGGPRLDEQYF.

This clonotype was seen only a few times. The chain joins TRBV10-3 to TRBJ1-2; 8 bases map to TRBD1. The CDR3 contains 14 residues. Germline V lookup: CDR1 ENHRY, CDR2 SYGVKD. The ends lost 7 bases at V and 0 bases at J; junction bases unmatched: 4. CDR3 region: CAITPGQANYGYTF. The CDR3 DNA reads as TGTGCCATCACCCCGGGACAGGCTAACTATGGCTACACCTTC.

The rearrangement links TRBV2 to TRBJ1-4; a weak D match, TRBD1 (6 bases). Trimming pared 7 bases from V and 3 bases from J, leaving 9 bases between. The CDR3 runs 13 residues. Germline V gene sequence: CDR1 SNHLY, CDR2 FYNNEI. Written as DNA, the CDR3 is TGTGCCAGCACGGGGGCGGCTAATGAAAAACTGTTTTTT. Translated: CASTGAANEKLFF.

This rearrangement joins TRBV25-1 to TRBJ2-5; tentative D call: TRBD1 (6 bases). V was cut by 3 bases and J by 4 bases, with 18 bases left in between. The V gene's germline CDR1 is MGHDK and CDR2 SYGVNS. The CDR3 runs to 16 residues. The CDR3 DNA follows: TGTGCCAGCAGTGATCCCCTCCGGGACACCAGAGAGACCCAGTACTTC. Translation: CASSDPLRDTRETQYF.

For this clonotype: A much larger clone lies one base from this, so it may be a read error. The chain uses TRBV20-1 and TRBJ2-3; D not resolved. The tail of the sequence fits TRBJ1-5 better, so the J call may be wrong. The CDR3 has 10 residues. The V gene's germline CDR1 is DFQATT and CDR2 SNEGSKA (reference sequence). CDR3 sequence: CSASTDTQHF. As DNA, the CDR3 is TGCAGTGCTAGCACAGATACGCAGCATTTT.

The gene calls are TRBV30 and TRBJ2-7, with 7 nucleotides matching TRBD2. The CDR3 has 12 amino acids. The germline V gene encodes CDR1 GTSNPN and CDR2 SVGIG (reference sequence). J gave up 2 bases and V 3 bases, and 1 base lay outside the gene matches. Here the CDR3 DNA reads TGTGCCTGGAGGGGGGGGGCCTACGAGCAGTACTTC. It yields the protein CAWRGGAYEQYF. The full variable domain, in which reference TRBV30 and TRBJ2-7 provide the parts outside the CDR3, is SQTIHQWPATLVQPVGSPLSLECTVEGTSNPNLYWYRQAAGRGLQLLFYSVGIGQISSEVPQNLSASRPQDRQFILSSKKLLLSDSGFYLCAWRGGAYEQYFGPGTRLTVT.

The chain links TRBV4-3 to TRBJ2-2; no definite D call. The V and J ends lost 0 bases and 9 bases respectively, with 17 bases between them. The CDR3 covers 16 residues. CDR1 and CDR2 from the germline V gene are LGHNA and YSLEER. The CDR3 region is CASSQDWGGSVRELFF. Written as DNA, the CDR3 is TGCGCCAGCAGCCAAGATTGGGGTGGGTCGGTGAGGGAGCTGTTTTTT.

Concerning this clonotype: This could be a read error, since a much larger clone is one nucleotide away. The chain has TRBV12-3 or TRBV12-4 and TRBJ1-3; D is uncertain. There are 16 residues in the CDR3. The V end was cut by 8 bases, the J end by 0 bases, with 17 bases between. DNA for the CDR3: TGTGCCAGCGCTGGGAGGAGCAGATCCTCTGGAAACACCATATATTTT. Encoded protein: CASAGRSRSSGNTIYF.

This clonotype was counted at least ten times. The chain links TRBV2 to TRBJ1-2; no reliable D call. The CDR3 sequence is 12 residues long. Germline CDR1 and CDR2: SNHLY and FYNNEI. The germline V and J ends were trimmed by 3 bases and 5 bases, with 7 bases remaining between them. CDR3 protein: CASSDEIYGYTF. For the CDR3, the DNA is TGTGCCAGCAGTGACGAGATTTATGGCTACACCTTC.